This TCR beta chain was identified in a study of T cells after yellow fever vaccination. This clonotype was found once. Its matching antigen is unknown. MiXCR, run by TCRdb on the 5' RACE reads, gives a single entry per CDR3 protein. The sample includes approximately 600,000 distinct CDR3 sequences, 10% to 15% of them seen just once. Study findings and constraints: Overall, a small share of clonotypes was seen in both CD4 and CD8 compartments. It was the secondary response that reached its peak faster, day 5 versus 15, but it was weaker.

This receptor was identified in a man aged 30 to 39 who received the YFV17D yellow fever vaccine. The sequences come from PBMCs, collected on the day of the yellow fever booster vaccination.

The CDR3 bases are TGCAGTGCTAGAGATCATCGCAGGAACCAGGGCTACACCTTC. It translates to CSARDHRRNQGYTF. The rearrangement uses TRBV20-1 and TRBJ1-2; no clear D. The V end was cut by 0 bases, the J end by 8 bases, with 16 bases between. From germline, CDR1 is DFQATT and CDR2 SNEGSKA (reference sequence). This CDR3 is built from 14 residues.